One sample yielded the 20 T cell receptor beta chains listed below, sequenced in a study of blood T cell repertoires in COVID-19. Sequencing was performed with immunoSEQ multiplex PCR; in TCRdb, only in-frame clones are kept and a portion is missing. Of about 37,000 clones in the sample, about nine tenths were seen once. The material sequenced was peripheral blood. The source is a human donor in a cohort sampled during active COVID-19.

This chain uses TRBV7-2 with TRBJ2-3, with 8 nucleotides matching TRBD2. The CDR3 contains 13 residues. With 5 bases clipped from V and 6 bases from J, the junction kept 4 bases outside the gene matches. CDR1 SGHTA and CDR2 FQGNSA come from the germline V gene. CDR3 DNA: TGTGCCAGCAGCAGCCGGGGGGGGGATACGCAGTATTTT. It translates to CASSSRGGDTQYF.

In this sample, this clone turned up once. The chain uses TRBV12-3 or TRBV12-4 and TRBJ2-2, with D perhaps matching TRBD1 (5 bases). V lost 4 bases and J 7 bases, leaving 7 bases between the germline ends. The CDR3 sequence is 12 residues long. In DNA, the CDR3 is TGTGCCAGCAGTTACACAGGCGGGGAGCTGTTTTTT. Translation: CASSYTGGELFF.

V is TRBV7-9 and J is TRBJ2-7; D perhaps matches TRBD1 (6 bases). The germline gives CDR1 SEHNR, CDR2 FQNEAQ (reference sequence). Trimming pared 7 bases from V and 2 bases from J, leaving 15 bases between. The CDR3 spans 14 residues. The CDR3 sequence: CASTPLGQPYEQYF. The DNA for the CDR3 is TGTGCCAGCACGCCCCTTGGACAGCCCTACGAGCAGTACTTC.

V gene TRBV12-3 or TRBV12-4 combines with J gene TRBJ2-7, with TRBD1 as a possible D gene (6 bases). The CDR3 runs 13 residues. Trimming took off 4 bases at V and 2 bases at J, with 9 bases between the two ends. CDR3 residues: CASSYRVTYEQYF. The CDR3 nucleotides are TGTGCCAGCAGTTACAGGGTAACCTACGAGCAGTACTTC.

This rearrangement joins TRBV25-1 to TRBJ2-5, with 8 positions matching TRBD2. Germline loops: CDR1 MGHDK, CDR2 SYGVNS. The CDR3 has 13 amino acids. J lost 4 bases, V lost 5 bases, and 3 bases had no gene match. The DNA for the CDR3 is TGTGCCAGCAGTCGGGGGGGCCGAGAGACCCAGTACTTC. Translated: CASSRGGRETQYF. Combining the CDR3 with reference TRBV25-1 and TRBJ2-5 gives the whole variable domain EADIYQTPRYLVIGTGKKITLECSQTMGHDKMYWYQQDPGMELHLIHYSYGVNSTEKGDLSSESTVSRIRTEHFPLTLESARPSHTSQYLCASSRGGRETQYFGPGTRLLVL.

This chain connects TRBV6-6 to TRBJ1-5, with D hard to call. Trimming pared 0 bases from V and 6 bases from J, leaving 15 bases between. The germline V gene has CDR1 MNHNY and CDR2 SVGAGI (reference sequence). The CDR3 has 16 residues. The DNA for the CDR3 is TGTGCCAGCAGTTACTCGATGGCGGGGTTGGGTCAGCCCCAGCATTTT. It translates to CASSYSMAGLGQPQHF.

The CDR3 DNA is TGTGCCAGTAGGGACAGCTTTTCTGGAAACACCATATATTTT. This gives the protein CASRDSFSGNTIYF. The gene calls are TRBV2 and TRBJ1-3; 7 bases fit TRBD1. In germline, CDR1 is SNHLY, CDR2 FYNNEI. The trim removed 9 bases at V and 1 base at J, leaving 6 bases unmatched. The CDR3 extends over 14 amino acids.

This chain uses TRBV29-1 with TRBJ1-2; tentatively, D is TRBD1 (6 bases). The CDR3 has 13 residues. V shed 5 bases and J shed 7 bases, with 17 bases lying between them. CDR1 is SQVTM and CDR2 is ANQGSEA in the germline V gene. The CDR3 is CSVPRSRGSGYTF. The CDR3 DNA is TGCAGCGTTCCCCGGTCTAGGGGGTCTGGCTACACCTTC. Filled out from reference TRBV29-1 and TRBJ1-2, the complete variable domain reads SAVISQKPSRDICQRGTSLTIQCQVDSQVTMMFWYRQQPGQSLTLIATANQGSEATYESGFVIDKFPISRPNLTFSTLTVSNMSPEDSSIYLCSVPRSRGSGYTFGSGTRLTVV.

V gene TRBV12-3 or TRBV12-4 combines with J gene TRBJ1-1; D remains ambiguous. The V end was cut by 5 bases, the J end by 1 base, with 8 bases between. This CDR3 comprises 13 residues. In nucleotides, the CDR3 is TGTGCCAGCAGTCTAATGCGGAACACTGAAGCTTTCTTT. Translating gives CASSLMRNTEAFF.

The chain has TRBV9 and TRBJ1-6, with D possibly matching TRBD1 (5 bases). Germline V gene sequence: CDR1 SGDLS, CDR2 YYNGEE. The CDR3 consists of 17 residues. V lost 3 bases and J lost 4, with 17 bases in between. Written as DNA, the CDR3 is TGTGCCAGCAGCGCCCTCGGGGGAGCTCCTTATAATTCACCCCTCCACTTT. It yields the protein CASSALGGAPYNSPLHF.

V and J are TRBV6-5 and TRBJ2-7; 11 bases match TRBD2. This CDR3 region has 15 residues. The V segment lost 5 bases and the J segment 0 bases; nucleotides outside the gene matches: 3. CDR1 and CDR2 (germline): MNHEY, SVGAGI. CDR3 sequence reads: CASSTGTSGSYEQYF. In DNA form, the CDR3 reads TGTGCCAGCAGTACCGGGACTAGCGGCTCCTACGAGCAGTACTTC.

The chain recombines TRBV6-6 with TRBJ2-7, with D possibly being TRBD1 (5 bases). Trimming pared 8 bases from V and 6 bases from J, leaving 17 bases between. This CDR3 is 13 amino acids long. The germline V gene has CDR1 MNHNY and CDR2 SVGAGI (reference sequence). The CDR3: CASAPEQVGEQYF. CDR3 bases: TGTGCCAGCGCCCCTGAACAGGTCGGCGAGCAGTACTTC.

This sequence joins TRBV4-3 and TRBJ2-1; 15 bases align to TRBD2. CDR1 LGHNA and CDR2 YSLEER come from the germline V gene. The CDR3 spans 17 residues. After removal of 1 base from V and 8 bases from J, the junction contained 6 bases not matched to a gene. The CDR3 region is CASSQVGLAGGQDEQFF. The CDR3 bases are TGCGCCAGCAGCCAAGTCGGACTAGCGGGAGGGCAGGATGAGCAGTTCTTC.

V gene TRBV5-6 combines with J gene TRBJ1-5, with 8 bases that match TRBD1. J lost 4 bases, V lost 4 bases, and 10 bases had no gene match. Germline CDR1 reads SGHDT; CDR2 reads YYEEEE. There are 16 residues in the CDR3. The CDR3 sequence: CASSTRKDRDNQPQHF. The CDR3 DNA sequence: TGTGCCAGCAGCACCCGCAAGGACAGGGATAATCAGCCCCAGCATTTT.

This rearrangement joins TRBV30 to TRBJ2-7; TRBD1 might be the D (5 bases). V shed 0 bases and J shed 6 bases, with 15 bases lying between them. The CDR3 consists of 14 residues. Germline values: CDR1 GTSNPN, CDR2 SVGIG (reference sequence). CDR3 sequence (DNA): TGTGCCTGGAGTGTACGGCCCCAGGGCTCCGAGCAGTACTTC. Protein product: CAWSVRPQGSEQYF.

The V call is TRBV9, the J call TRBJ2-5; 7 positions match TRBD1. Per the germline V gene, CDR1 is SGDLS and CDR2 is YYNGEE. V shed 3 bases and J 1 base; nucleotides not matched to a gene: 3. The length of the CDR3 is 14 residues. The CDR3 nucleotides are TGTGCCAGCAGCGGTGGGACAGTCCAAGAGACCCAGTACTTC. This encodes CASSGGTVQETQYF.

This chain connects TRBV9 to TRBJ2-2; D is unresolved. Germline V lookup: CDR1 SGDLS, CDR2 YYNGEE. Trimming removed 2 bases from V and 1 base from J, with 9 bases in between. The CDR3 is 15 amino acids. The CDR3 is CASSVAPLNTGELFF. The CDR3 bases are TGTGCCAGCAGCGTGGCCCCATTGAACACCGGGGAGCTGTTTTTT.

The genes are TRBV9 and TRBJ2-5; tentatively, D is TRBD2 (6 bases). Looked up from germline, CDR1 is SGDLS and CDR2 is YYNGEE. V lost 4 bases and J lost 3, with 16 bases in between. The CDR3 is 15 residues long. The CDR3 loop is CASSRGTRGEETQYF. CDR3 DNA sequence: TGTGCCAGCAGCCGCGGGACCCGGGGCGAAGAGACCCAGTACTTC.

The chain recombines TRBV5-6 with TRBJ2-7; 13 bases are a match to TRBD2. V lost 7 bases, J lost 13 bases, and 11 bases stayed unmatched. CDR1 SGHDT and CDR2 YYEEEE come from the germline V gene. The CDR3 has 13 residues. This CDR3 reads CASGLTSGRPFYF. CDR3 bases: TGTGCCAGCGGACTGACTAGCGGGAGGCCCTTTTACTTC. The whole variable domain, filled in from reference TRBV5-6 and TRBJ2-7, reads DAGVTQSPTHLIKTRGQQVTLRCSPKSGHDTVSWYQQALGQGPQFIFQYYEEEERQRGNFPDRFSGHQFPNYSSELNVNALLLGDSALYLCASGLTSGRPFYFGPGTRLTVT.

The genes are TRBV11-3 and TRBJ2-1, with 7 bases fitting TRBD2. After removal of 3 bases from V and 7 bases from J, the junction contained 6 bases not matched to a gene. The germline V gene encodes CDR1 SGHNT and CDR2 YENEEA. The CDR3 runs 14 residues. The CDR3 coding sequence is TGTGCCAGCAGCTTGGGGCTAGCGGTGAATGAGCAGTTCTTC. Protein: CASSLGLAVNEQFF. Full variable domain (missing parts from reference TRBV11-3 and TRBJ2-1): EAGVVQSPRYKIIEKKQPVAFWCNPISGHNTLYWYLQNLGQGPELLIRYENEEAVDDSQLPKDRFSAERLKGVDSTLKIQPAELGDSAVYLCASSLGLAVNEQFFGPGTRLTVL.